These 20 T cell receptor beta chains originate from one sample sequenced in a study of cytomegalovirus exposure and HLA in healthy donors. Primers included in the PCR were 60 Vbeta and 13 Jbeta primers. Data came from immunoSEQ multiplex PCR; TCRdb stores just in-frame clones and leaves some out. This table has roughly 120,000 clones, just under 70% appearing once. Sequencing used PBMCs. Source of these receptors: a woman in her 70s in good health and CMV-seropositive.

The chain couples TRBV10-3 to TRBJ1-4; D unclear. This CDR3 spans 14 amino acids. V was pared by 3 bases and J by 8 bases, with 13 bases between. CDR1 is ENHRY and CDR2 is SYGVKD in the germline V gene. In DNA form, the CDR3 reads TGTGCCATCAGTGATGAGGGCGTACGCGAAAAACTGTTTTTT. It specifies CAISDEGVREKLFF.

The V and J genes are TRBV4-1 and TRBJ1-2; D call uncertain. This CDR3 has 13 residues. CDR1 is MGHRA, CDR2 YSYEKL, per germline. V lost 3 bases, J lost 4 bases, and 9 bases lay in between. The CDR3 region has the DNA TGCGCCAGCAGCCAGTCCGCGTTCTATGGCTACACCTTC. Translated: CASSQSAFYGYTF.

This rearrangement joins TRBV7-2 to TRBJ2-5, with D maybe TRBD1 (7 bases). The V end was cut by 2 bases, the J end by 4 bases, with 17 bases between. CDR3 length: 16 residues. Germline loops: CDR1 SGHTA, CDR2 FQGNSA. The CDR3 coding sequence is TGTGCCAGCAGCTTACGCCCCCAGGGGGGCGCAGAGACCCAGTACTTC. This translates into CASSLRPQGGAETQYF.

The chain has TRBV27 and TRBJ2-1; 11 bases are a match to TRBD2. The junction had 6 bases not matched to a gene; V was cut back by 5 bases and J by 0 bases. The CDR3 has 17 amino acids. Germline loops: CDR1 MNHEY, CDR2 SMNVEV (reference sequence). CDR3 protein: CASSLRLAGSSYNEQFF. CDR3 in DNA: TGTGCCAGCAGTCTTCGACTAGCGGGGAGCTCCTACAATGAGCAGTTCTTC.

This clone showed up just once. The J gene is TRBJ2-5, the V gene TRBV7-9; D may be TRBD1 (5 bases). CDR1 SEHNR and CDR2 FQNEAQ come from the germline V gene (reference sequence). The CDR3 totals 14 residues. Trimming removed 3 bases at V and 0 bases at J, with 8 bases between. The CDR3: CASSLTANQETQYF. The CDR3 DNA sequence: TGTGCCAGCAGCTTGACAGCAAACCAAGAGACCCAGTACTTC.

The CDR3 protein is CASQTGPNTEAFF. CDR3 DNA: TGTGCCAGCCAGACAGGGCCGAACACTGAAGCTTTCTTT. The rearrangement links TRBV19 to TRBJ1-1; 7 bases agree with TRBD1. J lost 1 base, V lost 9 bases, and 5 bases had no gene match. The V gene's germline CDR1 is LNHDA and CDR2 SQIVND (reference sequence). The CDR3 length is 13 residues.

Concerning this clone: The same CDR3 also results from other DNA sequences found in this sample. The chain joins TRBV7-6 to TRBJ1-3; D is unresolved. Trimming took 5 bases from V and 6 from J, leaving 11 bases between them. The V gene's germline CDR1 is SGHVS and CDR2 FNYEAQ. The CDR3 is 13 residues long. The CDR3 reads CASSPQQTNTIYF. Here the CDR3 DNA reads TGTGCCAGCAGCCCCCAACAGACAAACACCATATATTTT.

The DNA of the CDR3 is TGTGCCATCAGTGAACTAGCGGGGGGGGCAGATACGCAGTATTTT. It is translated as CAISELAGGADTQYF. The chain combines TRBV10-3 with TRBJ2-3, with 13 bases matching TRBD2. J lost 4 bases, V lost 3 bases, and 1 base had no gene match. Germline V lookup: CDR1 ENHRY, CDR2 SYGVKD. The CDR3 runs to 15 residues.

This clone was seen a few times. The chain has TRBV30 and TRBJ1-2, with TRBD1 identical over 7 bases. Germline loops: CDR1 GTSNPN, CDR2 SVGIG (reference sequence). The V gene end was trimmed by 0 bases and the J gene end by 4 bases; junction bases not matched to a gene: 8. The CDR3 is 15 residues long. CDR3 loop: CAWSVLRQGFYGYTF. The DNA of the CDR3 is TGTGCCTGGAGTGTACTTCGACAGGGATTCTATGGCTACACCTTC.

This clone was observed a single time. The CDR3 sequence is CASSKDRGDSNQPQHF. In nucleotides, the CDR3 is TGTGCCAGTAGTAAAGACAGGGGGGATAGCAATCAGCCCCAGCATTTT. The rearrangement uses TRBV19 and TRBJ1-5, with 9 bases that match TRBD1. V gave up 4 bases and J gave up 0 bases; unmatched junction bases: 4. The CDR3 loop spans 16 amino acids. The V gene's germline CDR1 is LNHDA and CDR2 SQIVND (reference sequence). The entire variable domain, with the rest obtained from reference TRBV19 and TRBJ1-5, is as follows: DGGITQSPKYLFRKEGQNVTLSCEQNLNHDAMYWYRQDPGQGLRLIYYSQIVNDFQKGDIAEGYSVSREKKESFPLTVTSAQKNPTAFYLCASSKDRGDSNQPQHFGDGTRLSIL.

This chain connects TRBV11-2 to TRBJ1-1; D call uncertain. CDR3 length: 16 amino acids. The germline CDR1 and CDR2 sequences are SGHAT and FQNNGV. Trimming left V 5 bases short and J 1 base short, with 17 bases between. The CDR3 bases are TGTGCCAGCAGCCCAAGGCGACCGGGAGGGAACACTGAAGCTTTCTTT. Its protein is CASSPRRPGGNTEAFF.

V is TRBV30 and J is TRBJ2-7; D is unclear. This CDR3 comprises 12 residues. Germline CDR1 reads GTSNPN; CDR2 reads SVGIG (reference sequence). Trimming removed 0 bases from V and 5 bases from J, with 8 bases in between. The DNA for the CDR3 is TGTGCCTGGAGTGTACTTAAGAACGAGCAGTACTTC. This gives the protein CAWSVLKNEQYF.

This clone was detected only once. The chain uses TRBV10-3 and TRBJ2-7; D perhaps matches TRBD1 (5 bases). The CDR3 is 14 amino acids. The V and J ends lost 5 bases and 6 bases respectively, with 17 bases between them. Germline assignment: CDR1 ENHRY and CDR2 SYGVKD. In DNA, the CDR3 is TGTGCCATCAGTCAGGGCCCTGAATATTCCGAGCAGTACTTC. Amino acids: CAISQGPEYSEQYF.

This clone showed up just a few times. The CDR3 is CASSLYRGMGNIQYF. The CDR3, as DNA: TGTGCCAGCAGTTTGTACAGGGGGATGGGAAACATTCAGTACTTC. The V call is TRBV7-2, the J call TRBJ2-4, with 8 bases aligning to TRBD1. The germline V gene encodes CDR1 SGHTA and CDR2 FQGNSA. The CDR3 extends over 15 amino acids. The V gene end was trimmed by 6 bases and the J gene end by 6 bases; junction bases not matched to a gene: 10.

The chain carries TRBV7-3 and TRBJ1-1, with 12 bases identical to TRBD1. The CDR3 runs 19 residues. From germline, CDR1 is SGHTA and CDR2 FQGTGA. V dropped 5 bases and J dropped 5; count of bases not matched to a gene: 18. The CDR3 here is CASSPKTPGQGAFKTEAFF. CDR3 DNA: TGTGCCAGCAGCCCAAAGACGCCGGGACAGGGGGCTTTTAAGACTGAAGCTTTCTTT.

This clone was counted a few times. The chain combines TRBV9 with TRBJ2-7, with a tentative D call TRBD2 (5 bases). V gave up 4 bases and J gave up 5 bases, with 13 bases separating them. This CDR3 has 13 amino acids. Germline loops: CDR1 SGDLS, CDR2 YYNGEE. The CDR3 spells CASSLQGRDEQYF. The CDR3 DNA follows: TGTGCCAGCAGCCTACAAGGGAGAGACGAGCAGTACTTC.

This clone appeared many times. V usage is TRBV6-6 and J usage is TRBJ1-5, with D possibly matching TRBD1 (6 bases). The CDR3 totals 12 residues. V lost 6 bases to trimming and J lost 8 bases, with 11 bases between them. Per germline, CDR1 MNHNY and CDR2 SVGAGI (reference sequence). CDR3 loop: CASSDPGEPQHF. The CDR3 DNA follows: TGTGCCAGCAGCGATCCAGGGGAGCCCCAGCATTTT.

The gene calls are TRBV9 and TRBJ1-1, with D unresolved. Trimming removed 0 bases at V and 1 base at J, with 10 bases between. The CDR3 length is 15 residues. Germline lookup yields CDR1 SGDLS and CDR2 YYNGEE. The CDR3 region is CASSVGGGKNTEAFF. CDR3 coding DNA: TGTGCCAGCAGCGTAGGCGGAGGGAAGAACACTGAAGCTTTCTTT.

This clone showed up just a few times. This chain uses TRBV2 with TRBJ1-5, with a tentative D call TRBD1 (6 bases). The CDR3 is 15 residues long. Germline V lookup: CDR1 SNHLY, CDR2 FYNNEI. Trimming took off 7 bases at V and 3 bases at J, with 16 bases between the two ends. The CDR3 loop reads CASIEETGHNQPQHF. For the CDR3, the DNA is TGTGCCAGCATAGAAGAGACAGGCCACAATCAGCCCCAGCATTTT.

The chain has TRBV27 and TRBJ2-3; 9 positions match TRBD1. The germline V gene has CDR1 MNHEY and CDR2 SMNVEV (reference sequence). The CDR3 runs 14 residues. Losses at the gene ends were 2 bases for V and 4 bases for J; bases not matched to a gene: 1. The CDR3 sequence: CASSLTGGADTQYF. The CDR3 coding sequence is TGTGCCAGCAGTTTAACAGGGGGCGCAGATACGCAGTATTTT.